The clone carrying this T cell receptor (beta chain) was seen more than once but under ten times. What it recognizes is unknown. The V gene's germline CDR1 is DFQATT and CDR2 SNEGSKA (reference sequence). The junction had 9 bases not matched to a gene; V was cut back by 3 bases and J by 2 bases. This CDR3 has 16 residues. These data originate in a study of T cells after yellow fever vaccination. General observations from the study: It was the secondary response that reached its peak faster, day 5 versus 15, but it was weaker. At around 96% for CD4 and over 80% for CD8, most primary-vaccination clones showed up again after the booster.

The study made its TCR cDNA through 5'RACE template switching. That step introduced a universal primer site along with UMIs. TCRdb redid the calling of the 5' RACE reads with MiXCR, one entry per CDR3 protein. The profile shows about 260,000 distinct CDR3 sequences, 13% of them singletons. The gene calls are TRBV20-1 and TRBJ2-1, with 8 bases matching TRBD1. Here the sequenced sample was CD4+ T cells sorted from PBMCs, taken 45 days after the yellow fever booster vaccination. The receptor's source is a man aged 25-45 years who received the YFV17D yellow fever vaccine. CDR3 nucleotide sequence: TGCAGTGCTAGTTTTGCTAGGACAGGGACCTACAATGAGCAGTTCTTC. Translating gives CSASFARTGTYNEQFF.